This T cell receptor beta chain was recovered during a study of shared clonotypes between healthy human individuals. The V gene end was trimmed by 1 base and the J gene end by 4 bases; junction bases not matched to a gene: 5. The length of the CDR3 is 15 residues. Germline assignment: CDR1 SGHRS and CDR2 YFSETQ. A deep-level run was used for the assay. The table came from immunoSEQ multiplex PCR; TCRdb's copy has only in-frame clones and leaves some out. The data show roughly 2,300,000 clones, around 92% seen once. All the donors were Caucasian adults who lived in Nashville, Tennessee. Sequencing used naive CD4+ T cells from PBMCs. The subset is: CD45RA+ positively selected. This TCR came from a man aged 18-30 years in good health. Some clones in this sample may be carry-over from other donors' samples. This chain joins TRBV5-1 and TRBJ2-5, with TRBD2 matching 9 bases. The CDR3, as DNA: TGCGCCAGCAGCTTGACAGCGGGAGGCGGAGAGACCCAGTACTTC. Translating gives CASSLTAGGGETQYF. Together with reference TRBV5-1 and TRBJ2-5, the CDR3 gives the full variable domain: KAGVTQTPRYLIKTRGQQVTLSCSPISGHRSVSWYQQTPGQGLQFLFEYFSETQRNKGNFPGRFSGRQFSNSRSEMNVSTLELGDSALYLCASSLTAGGGETQYFGPGTRLLVL.